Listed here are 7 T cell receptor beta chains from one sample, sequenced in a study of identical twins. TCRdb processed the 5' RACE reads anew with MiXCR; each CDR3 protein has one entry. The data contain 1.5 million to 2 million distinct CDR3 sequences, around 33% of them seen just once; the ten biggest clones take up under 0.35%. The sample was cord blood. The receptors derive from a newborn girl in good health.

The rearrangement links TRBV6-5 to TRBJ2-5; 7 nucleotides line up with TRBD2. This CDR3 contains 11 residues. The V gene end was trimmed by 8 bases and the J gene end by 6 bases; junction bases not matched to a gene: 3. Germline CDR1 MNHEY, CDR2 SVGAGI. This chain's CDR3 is CASGSGKTQYF. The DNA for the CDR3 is TGTGCCAGCGGAAGCGGGAAGACCCAGTACTTC.

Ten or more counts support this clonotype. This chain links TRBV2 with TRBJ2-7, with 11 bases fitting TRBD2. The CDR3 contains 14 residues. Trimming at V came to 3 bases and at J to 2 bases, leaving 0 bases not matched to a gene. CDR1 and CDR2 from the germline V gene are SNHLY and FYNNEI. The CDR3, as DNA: TGTGCCAGCAGTGAGGGACTAGCGGCCTACGAGCAGTACTTC. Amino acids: CASSEGLAAYEQYF.

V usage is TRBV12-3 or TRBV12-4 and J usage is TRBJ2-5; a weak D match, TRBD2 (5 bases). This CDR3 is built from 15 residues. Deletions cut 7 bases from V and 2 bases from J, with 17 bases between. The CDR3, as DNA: TGTGCCAGCAAATTCCGGGGTCCTCTTCAAGAGACCCAGTACTTC. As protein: CASKFRGPLQETQYF.

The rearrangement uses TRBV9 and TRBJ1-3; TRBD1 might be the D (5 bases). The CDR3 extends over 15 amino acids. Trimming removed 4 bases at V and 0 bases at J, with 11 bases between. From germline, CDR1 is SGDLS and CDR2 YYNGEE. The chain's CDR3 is CASSRGTLSGNTIYF. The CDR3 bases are TGTGCCAGCAGCCGTGGGACTCTCTCTGGAAACACCATATATTTT.

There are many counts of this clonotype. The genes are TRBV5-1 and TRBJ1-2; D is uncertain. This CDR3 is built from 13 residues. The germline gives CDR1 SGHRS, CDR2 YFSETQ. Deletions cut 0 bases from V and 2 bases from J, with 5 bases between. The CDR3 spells CASSLEANYGYTF. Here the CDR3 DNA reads TGCGCCAGCAGCTTGGAGGCCAACTATGGCTACACCTTC.

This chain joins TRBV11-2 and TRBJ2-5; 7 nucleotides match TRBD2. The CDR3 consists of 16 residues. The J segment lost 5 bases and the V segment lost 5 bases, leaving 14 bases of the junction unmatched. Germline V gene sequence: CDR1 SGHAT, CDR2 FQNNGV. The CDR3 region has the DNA TGTGCCAGCAGCCGGCAACTCCTGACTAGCTCCGAGACCCAGTACTTC. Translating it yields CASSRQLLTSSETQYF.

CDR3 protein: CSAAQGANTDTQYF. Written as DNA, the CDR3 is TGCAGTGCTGCACAGGGGGCGAACACAGATACGCAGTATTTT. The chain couples TRBV20-1 to TRBJ2-3; 9 bases agree with TRBD1. CDR1 is DFQATT and CDR2 is SNEGSKA in the germline V gene (reference sequence). The CDR3 covers 14 residues. V shed 5 bases and J 2 bases; nucleotides not matched to a gene: 5.